This passage covers 12 T cell receptor beta chains from one sample sequenced in a study of early T cells in non-severe SARS-CoV-2 infection. TCRdb reanalysed the 5' RACE reads using MiXCR and keeps one entry per CDR3 protein. The sample yields 40,000 to 45,000 distinct CDR3 sequences, about 6.5% seen once. Here the sequenced sample was whole blood, taken at baseline. The receptor set was obtained from an adult who was a healthcare worker with PCR-confirmed SARS-CoV-2 infection or an uninfected control (not recorded which).

The table lists this clonotype with a count of one. This rearrangement joins TRBV5-1 to TRBJ2-1, with 8 bases lining up with TRBD2. CDR1 and CDR2 (germline): SGHRS, YFSETQ. The CDR3 totals 13 residues. Trimming at V came to 4 bases and at J to 9 bases, leaving 6 bases not matched to a gene. The CDR3 region is CASSTLAGSEQFF. CDR3 in DNA: TGCGCCAGCAGCACGTTAGCGGGATCTGAGCAGTTCTTC.

The CDR3 DNA reads TGTGCCAGCACTCGACTAGCGGGAGTAACAGGCAAAAACATTCAGTACTTC. Translated, it gives CASTRLAGVTGKNIQYF. The V gene is TRBV7-9, the J gene TRBJ2-4; 12 bases are a match to TRBD2. This CDR3 has 17 residues. Germline assignment: CDR1 SEHNR and CDR2 FQNEAQ (reference sequence). The junction had 10 bases not matched to a gene; V was cut back by 7 bases and J by 3 bases.

This clonotype occurred a few times. This sequence joins TRBV7-2 and TRBJ2-6, with a weak D call TRBD1 (5 bases). This CDR3 is 14 amino acids long. CDR1 is SGHTA and CDR2 is FQGNSA in the germline V gene. Between the trimmed V and J ends, which lost 9 bases and 3 bases, there was a span of 12 bases. For the CDR3, the DNA is TGTGCCAGGGGCACAGGATTTGGGGCCAACGTCCTGACTTTC. Translation gives CARGTGFGANVLTF.

This clonotype appeared many times. V usage is TRBV24-1 and J usage is TRBJ2-1; 8 bases agree with TRBD2. The V gene end was trimmed by 4 bases and the J gene end by 8 bases; junction bases not matched to a gene: 12. CDR1 KGHDR and CDR2 SFDVKD come from the germline V gene. CDR3 length: 16 residues. This CDR3 reads CATSDLGGAGSDEQFF. CDR3 DNA sequence: TGTGCCACCAGTGACCTCGGGGGGGCCGGCTCGGATGAGCAGTTCTTC.

This clonotype was counted many times. The chain is built from TRBV7-9 and TRBJ1-2; D is undetermined. CDR3 length equals 12 residues. V shed 5 bases and J shed 8 bases, with 12 bases lying between them. Germline V gene data show CDR1 as SEHNR and CDR2 as FQNEAQ (reference sequence). CDR3 coding DNA: TGTGCCAGCAGCCCCGTGATGGGGGGCTACACCTTC. Its protein product is CASSPVMGGYTF.

The chain joins TRBV6-2 or TRBV6-3 to TRBJ1-4; possible D gene TRBD1, 5 bases. The CDR3 covers 16 residues. The germline CDR1 and CDR2 sequences are MNHEY and SVGEGT. V was shortened by 6 bases and J by 4 bases, with 18 bases between the two germline ends. The CDR3 nucleotides read TGTGCCAGCAGACGGCTACCGGGACCGGATAATGAAAAACTGTTTTTT. This encodes CASRRLPGPDNEKLFF.

This clonotype was seen a handful of times. This chain uses TRBV7-8 with TRBJ1-5; D call uncertain. The CDR3 spans 13 residues. Germline V gene lookup returns CDR1 SGHVS and CDR2 FQNEAQ. V was pared by 1 base and J by 7 bases, with 8 bases between. CDR3 nucleotides: TGTGCCAGCAGCTTAGGGTTCGGACAGCCCCAGCATTTT. This sequence encodes CASSLGFGQPQHF.

The gene calls are TRBV24-1 and TRBJ2-7, with no clear D. The CDR3 is 13 amino acids. In germline, CDR1 is KGHDR, CDR2 SFDVKD. V lost 2 bases to trimming and J lost 4 bases, with 8 bases between them. CDR3 DNA sequence: TGTGCCACCAGTGATTCAACCAGGTACGAGCAGTACTTC. As protein: CATSDSTRYEQYF.

The CDR3 DNA sequence: TGTGCCAGCAGTTTATCGACAGGACCTGGAAACACCATATATTTT. Amino acid sequence: CASSLSTGPGNTIYF. This rearrangement joins TRBV27 to TRBJ1-3; perhaps TRBD1 as D (6 bases). V lost 0 bases and J 2 bases, leaving 8 bases between the germline ends. CDR3 size: 15 residues. Germline V gene lookup returns CDR1 MNHEY and CDR2 SMNVEV (reference sequence).

CDR3 residues: CASSLAARGTGELFF. The DNA for the CDR3 is TGCGCCAGCAGCTTGGCCGCGCGGGGAACCGGGGAGCTGTTTTTT. The chain couples TRBV5-1 to TRBJ2-2, with D perhaps TRBD2 (6 bases). V shed 0 bases and J shed 5 bases, with 11 bases lying between them. Germline V gene data show CDR1 as SGHRS and CDR2 as YFSETQ. The CDR3 runs 15 residues.

The gene calls are TRBV27 and TRBJ2-1; D may be TRBD2 (5 bases). Trimming stripped 3 bases from V and 0 bases from J, with 6 bases between. The V gene's germline CDR1 is MNHEY and CDR2 SMNVEV (reference sequence). The CDR3 totals 14 residues. The CDR3 DNA reads as TGTGCCAGCAGTTTTGACTACTCCTACAATGAGCAGTTCTTC. Amino acids: CASSFDYSYNEQFF.

This clonotype was observed many times. The chain recombines TRBV20-1 with TRBJ2-7, with 9 nucleotides matching TRBD2. The junction had 12 bases not matched to a gene; V was cut back by 5 bases and J by 4 bases. The CDR3 extends over 15 amino acids. Germline assignment: CDR1 DFQATT and CDR2 SNEGSKA (reference sequence). Here the CDR3 DNA reads TGCAGTGCTCCTCACGCGCGGGAGGGAGGGTACGAGCAGTACTTC. Amino acids: CSAPHAREGGYEQYF.